The 27 T cell receptor beta chains listed next were all sequenced from one sample in a study of cytomegalovirus exposure and HLA in healthy donors (dated by TCRdb to 2016 to 2017). Library generation was performed with the immunoSEQ multiplex PCR assay. A mixture of 60 forward primers for TCR Vbeta segments and 13 reverse primers for TCR Jbeta segments was used in the multiplex PCR. Imported from immuneACCESS, the table was reduced by TCRdb to in-frame sequences with V and J called. These copies leave out some clones; in studies compared against another copy, an unresolved V gene accounts for under half, and the cause of the remainder is not known. The table for this sample records around 110,000 clones. Under 7% of the sample belongs to the ten largest clones. The source material was PBMCs. The source of these receptors is a man in his forties in good health and CMV-seropositive.

The CDR3 is CASSQDLGRPVWGYTF. The CDR3 DNA sequence: TGCGCCAGCAGCCAAGATCTCGGCAGGCCGGTTTGGGGCTACACCTTC. The chain combines TRBV4-3 with TRBJ1-2; D is unclear. CDR1 is LGHNA, CDR2 YSLEER, per germline. Trimming stripped 0 bases from V and 8 bases from J, with 19 bases between. The CDR3 is 16 amino acids.

This rearrangement joins TRBV28 to TRBJ1-2; 7 nucleotides align to TRBD1. Trimming took 6 bases from V and 3 from J; bases not matched to a gene: 4. CDR3 length equals 13 residues. In germline, CDR1 is MDHEN, CDR2 SYDVKM. CDR3 residues: CASSPGQHYGYTF. CDR3 coding DNA: TGTGCCAGCAGCCCGGGACAGCACTATGGCTACACCTTC.

The chain employs TRBV10-3 and TRBJ2-3, with 11 nucleotides matching TRBD2. The length of the CDR3 is 18 residues. V lost 0 bases and J lost 3; bases outside the gene matches: 8. Looked up from germline, CDR1 is ENHRY and CDR2 is SYGVKD. The CDR3 protein is CAISESLAGVPGTDTQYF. CDR3 DNA: TGTGCCATCAGTGAGTCACTAGCGGGAGTACCTGGTACAGATACGCAGTATTTT.

Its frequency marks this clone as medium-sized (0.01 to 0.1%). The chain uses TRBV10-3 and TRBJ2-7; 13 nucleotides agree with TRBD2. The CDR3 sequence is 15 residues long. The V and J ends lost 6 bases and 1 base, in that order; junction bases with no gene match: 3. Germline-derived CDR1 and CDR2 are ENHRY and SYGVKD. CDR3 bases: TGTGCCATCAGGGAGGGACTAGCGGGATCCTACGAGCAGTACTTC. It codes for CAIREGLAGSYEQYF.

The J gene is TRBJ2-7, the V gene TRBV7-2, with D uncertain. The CDR3 length is 13 residues. V shed 3 bases and J shed 3 bases, with 9 bases lying between them. Germline assignment: CDR1 SGHTA and CDR2 FQGNSA. The CDR3 reads CASSLQQSYEQYF. As DNA, the CDR3 is TGTGCCAGCAGCTTGCAACAGAGCTACGAGCAGTACTTC.

This rearrangement joins TRBV7-6 to TRBJ2-1, with 8 bases lining up with TRBD2. Germline CDR1 SGHVS, CDR2 FNYEAQ. The V gene end was trimmed by 7 bases and the J gene end by 1 base; junction bases not matched to a gene: 3. The CDR3 is made up of 14 amino acids. In DNA form, the CDR3 reads TGTGCCAGCATGAGCGGGAGTTCCTACAATGAGCAGTTCTTC. Its protein is CASMSGSSYNEQFF.

The rearrangement uses TRBV7-6 and TRBJ2-1; 8 bases fit TRBD1. The J segment lost 4 bases and the V segment lost 0 bases, leaving 2 bases of the junction unmatched. The V gene's germline CDR1 is SGHVS and CDR2 FNYEAQ. The CDR3 loop spans 15 amino acids. CDR3 nucleotides: TGTGCCAGCAGCTTAGCTGGACAGGGTTACAATGAGCAGTTCTTC. This gives the protein CASSLAGQGYNEQFF.

As DNA, the CDR3 is TGTGCCAGCAGCTGGGGGGGGCTAGGAACCTACGAGCAGTACTTC. Protein sequence: CASSWGGLGTYEQYF. V and J are TRBV11-2 and TRBJ2-7; weak D call: TRBD2 (7 bases). V lost 4 bases and J lost 2, with 15 bases in between. This CDR3 has 15 residues. Germline loops: CDR1 SGHAT, CDR2 FQNNGV.

The chain combines TRBV6-1 with TRBJ1-4; D may be TRBD1 (6 bases). The germline gives CDR1 MNHNS, CDR2 SASEGT. CDR3 size: 14 residues. V was clipped by 6 bases and J by 3 bases, with 11 bases between them. The CDR3 reads CASRLQGPNEKLFF. In DNA, the CDR3 is TGTGCCAGCAGATTACAGGGCCCTAATGAAAAACTGTTTTTT.

The V and J genes are TRBV7-8 and TRBJ2-7; D is possibly TRBD2 (5 bases). V lost 0 bases and J lost 1, with 7 bases in between. Looked up from germline, CDR1 is SGHVS and CDR2 is FQNEAQ. The CDR3 consists of 14 residues. The CDR3 region is CASSLAGESYEQYF. CDR3 nucleotides: TGTGCCAGCAGCTTAGCCGGGGAGTCCTACGAGCAGTACTTC.

V is TRBV5-1 and J is TRBJ2-2; 7 bases are a match to TRBD1. J was trimmed by 2 bases and V by 3 bases; bases with no gene match: 13. Germline V gene lookup returns CDR1 SGHRS and CDR2 YFSETQ. The CDR3 loop spans 18 amino acids. The CDR3, as DNA: TGCGCCAGCAGCTCGTTGCTCCTGGGACAGACTAACACCGGGGAGCTGTTTTTT. Protein: CASSSLLLGQTNTGELFF.

The J gene is TRBJ1-2, the V gene TRBV4-1; tentatively, D is TRBD1 (5 bases). With 1 base removed from V and 4 bases from J, the gap between germline ends came to 13 bases. The CDR3 extends over 15 amino acids. CDR1 and CDR2 from the germline V gene are MGHRA and YSYEKL. Written as DNA, the CDR3 is TGCGCCAGCAGCCAAGGGAGCACAGGAACCTATGGCTACACCTTC. Residues: CASSQGSTGTYGYTF.

This sequence joins TRBV5-1 and TRBJ2-3; 13 bases are a match to TRBD2. V lost 2 bases and J lost 1; bases outside the gene matches: 4. In germline, CDR1 is SGHRS, CDR2 YFSETQ. The CDR3 loop spans 17 amino acids. CDR3 region: CASSFWTSGSGTDTQYF. In DNA, the CDR3 is TGCGCCAGCAGCTTTTGGACTAGCGGGAGTGGCACAGATACGCAGTATTTT.

V usage is TRBV5-6 and J usage is TRBJ2-5; 8 positions match TRBD2. J was trimmed by 3 bases and V by 1 base; bases with no gene match: 11. This CDR3 region has 17 residues. In germline, CDR1 is SGHDT, CDR2 YYEEEE. For the CDR3, the DNA is TGTGCCAGCAGCTTGTTCGGTCTGCGGGAGGAGGAAGAGACCCAGTACTTC. It translates to CASSLFGLREEEETQYF.

The chain is built from TRBV27 and TRBJ1-2; D may be TRBD1 (6 bases). Germline CDR1 MNHEY, CDR2 SMNVEV (reference sequence). CDR3 size: 13 residues. Trimming took off 5 bases at V and 7 bases at J, with 14 bases between the two ends. The DNA of the CDR3 is TGTGCCAGCAGTCTCCCAGGGGCTGGTGGCTACACCTTC. This encodes CASSLPGAGGYTF.

The CDR3 sequence: CASSLVPDWQFF. As DNA, the CDR3 is TGTGCCAGCAGCTTAGTACCTGACTGGCAGTTCTTC. V is TRBV7-9 and J is TRBJ2-1; D gene unclear. Germline lookup yields CDR1 SEHNR and CDR2 FQNEAQ (reference sequence). V dropped 1 base and J dropped 12 bases, with 10 bases sitting between them. This CDR3 is 12 amino acids long.

The CDR3 DNA reads as TGCGCCAGCAGCTTGGAAGGGAGGAGAGATTCACCCCTCCACTTT. This encodes CASSLEGRRDSPLHF. This chain uses TRBV5-1 with TRBJ1-6; D is unresolved. V lost 0 bases and J 8 bases, leaving 12 bases between the germline ends. The CDR3 loop spans 15 amino acids. The germline gives CDR1 SGHRS, CDR2 YFSETQ.

The V call is TRBV29-1, the J call TRBJ2-1, with D possibly matching TRBD1 (6 bases). Trimming shortened V by 6 bases and J by 6 bases, and 12 bases separated the two germline ends. The CDR3 is 12 residues long. Germline V gene data show CDR1 as SQVTM and CDR2 as ANQGSEA. CDR3 bases: TGCAGCGTGCAAGGACAGTTCAATGAGCAGTTCTTC. It is translated as CSVQGQFNEQFF.

V is TRBV6-1 and J is TRBJ1-4; 9 bases map to TRBD1. CDR3 size: 14 residues. Germline V gives CDR1 MNHNS, CDR2 SASEGT. The trim removed 6 bases at V and 8 bases at J, leaving 7 bases unmatched. The CDR3 loop reads CASSRTGEGEKLFF. CDR3 nucleotide sequence: TGTGCCAGCAGCAGGACAGGGGAGGGGGAAAAACTGTTTTTT.

This rearrangement joins TRBV11-2 to TRBJ2-7, with 9 bases matching TRBD1. The CDR3 runs to 15 residues. CDR1 is SGHAT and CDR2 is FQNNGV in the germline V gene. Trimming at V came to 0 bases and at J to 2 bases, leaving 2 bases not matched to a gene. In DNA, the CDR3 is TGTGCCAGCAGCTTAGATCGACAGGGGGCCTACGAGCAGTACTTC. Translated: CASSLDRQGAYEQYF.

The rearrangement uses TRBV18 and TRBJ2-2; the D gene is possibly TRBD1 (6 bases). The CDR3 is 18 amino acids. CDR1 and CDR2 from the germline V gene are KGHSH and LQKENI. V was cut by 6 bases and J by 2 bases, with 22 bases left in between. Written as DNA, the CDR3 is TGTGCCAGCTCCCCATCGGGCCGAGTGGGGACAAACACCGGGGAGCTGTTTTTT. Its translation: CASSPSGRVGTNTGELFF.

The chain is built from TRBV19 and TRBJ2-1; a possible D gene is TRBD1 (6 bases). This CDR3 is 16 amino acids long. The germline gives CDR1 LNHDA, CDR2 SQIVND (reference sequence). The V and J ends lost 5 bases and 2 bases respectively, with 16 bases between them. CDR3 protein: CASSSYNRVPYNEQFF. In nucleotides, the CDR3 is TGTGCCAGTAGTTCCTACAACAGGGTACCCTACAATGAGCAGTTCTTC.

The chain recombines TRBV9 with TRBJ1-4, with 9 nucleotides matching TRBD1. The CDR3 is 15 residues long. CDR1 is SGDLS, CDR2 YYNGEE, per germline. J gave up 3 bases and V 3 bases, and 3 bases lay outside the gene matches. The DNA of the CDR3 is TGTGCCAGCAGCGAGACAGGGGGTCCTAATGAAAAACTGTTTTTT. Translation: CASSETGGPNEKLFF.

This rearrangement joins TRBV27 to TRBJ1-1; a possible D gene is TRBD1 (6 bases). This CDR3 is built from 15 residues. The germline V gene encodes CDR1 MNHEY and CDR2 SMNVEV (reference sequence). Between the trimmed V and J ends, which lost 0 bases and 2 bases, there was a span of 10 bases. CDR3 DNA: TGTGCCAGCAGTTTATCTGGACAGCCAAACACTGAAGCTTTCTTT. It yields the protein CASSLSGQPNTEAFF.

This chain uses TRBV19 with TRBJ2-3; 13 bases are shared with TRBD2. Trimming cost V 6 bases and J 3 bases; bases outside gene matches: 6. The CDR3 totals 16 residues. Per germline, CDR1 LNHDA and CDR2 SQIVND (reference sequence). This chain's CDR3 is CASRSGTSGATDTQYF. The CDR3 coding sequence is TGTGCCAGTAGGTCCGGGACTAGCGGGGCAACAGATACGCAGTATTTT.

This chain uses TRBV28 with TRBJ1-5; possibly TRBD1 for D (6 bases). Trimming cost V 2 bases and J 3 bases, with 8 bases left between them. This CDR3 region has 14 residues. CDR1 and CDR2 (germline): MDHEN, SYDVKM. CDR3 protein: CASSLGQYNQPQHF. The DNA for the CDR3 is TGTGCCAGCAGTTTAGGACAGTACAATCAGCCCCAGCATTTT.

J is TRBJ2-7 and V is TRBV14; D may be TRBD2 (6 bases). CDR3 length: 14 amino acids. The germline V and J ends were trimmed by 2 bases and 0 bases, with 8 bases remaining between them. Germline V gene data show CDR1 as SGHDN and CDR2 as FVKESK. The CDR3 region has the DNA TGTGCCAGCAGCCAACCTAGCGACTCCTACGAGCAGTACTTC. Its translation: CASSQPSDSYEQYF.